This entry lists 7 T cell receptor beta chains sequenced from one sample in a study of blood T cell repertoires in COVID-19. Assay: immunoSEQ multiplex PCR; the TCRdb copy retains only in-frame clones and omits some. Among around 700,000 clones listed, approximately 90% were seen once. The specimen was peripheral blood. These receptors all come from a woman aged 18-35 years with acute or convalescent COVID-19.

V usage is TRBV4-1 and J usage is TRBJ2-1; D is ambiguous. CDR1 MGHRA and CDR2 YSYEKL come from the germline V gene. V was cut by 0 bases and J by 4 bases, with 10 bases left in between. The CDR3 runs to 15 residues. CDR3 loop: CASSQDHLFYNEQFF. The CDR3, as DNA: TGCGCCAGCAGCCAAGATCATCTATTTTACAATGAGCAGTTCTTC.

The chain carries TRBV7-6 and TRBJ1-5, with 8 bases fitting TRBD1. The CDR3 has 14 residues. J gave up 5 bases and V 5 bases, and 5 bases lay outside the gene matches. Germline V gives CDR1 SGHVS, CDR2 FNYEAQ. The CDR3 DNA reads TGTGCCAGCAGCCCCAGGGGGCCACATCAGCCCCAGCATTTT. This sequence encodes CASSPRGPHQPQHF.

V usage is TRBV5-4 and J usage is TRBJ1-6; D uncertain. Germline CDR1 and CDR2: SGHNT and YYREEE (reference sequence). This CDR3 comprises 15 residues. V lost 3 bases and J lost 5, with 12 bases in between. In nucleotides, the CDR3 is TGTGCCAGCAGCTCGACGGGAGGGAATAATTCACCCCTCCACTTT. This sequence encodes CASSSTGGNNSPLHF.

The chain has TRBV7-9 and TRBJ1-1, with 7 bases fitting TRBD1. Losses at the gene ends were 3 bases for V and 5 bases for J; bases not matched to a gene: 6. Germline CDR1 reads SEHNR; CDR2 reads FQNEAQ (reference sequence). This CDR3 has 14 amino acids. The CDR3 DNA sequence: TGTGCCAGCAGCTTCGCAGGGGGTTCTACTGAAGCTTTCTTT. Amino acids: CASSFAGGSTEAFF. Together with reference TRBV7-9 and TRBJ1-1, the CDR3 gives the full variable domain: DTGVSQNPRHKITKRGQNVTFRCDPISEHNRLYWYRQTLGQGPEFLTYFQNEAQLEKSRLLSDRFSAERPKGSFSTLEIQRTEQGDSAMYLCASSFAGGSTEAFFGQGTRLTVV.

The V and J genes are TRBV6-2 or TRBV6-3 and TRBJ2-1, with 10 bases aligning to TRBD2. V lost 5 bases to trimming and J lost 7 bases; unmatched junction nucleotides: 14. From germline, CDR1 is MNHEY and CDR2 SVGEGT. The CDR3 has 17 amino acids. In nucleotides, the CDR3 is TGTGCCAGCAGTGCACCGCCAGCGGGGGGGACGGGTAATGAGCAGTTCTTC. It is translated as CASSAPPAGGTGNEQFF.

The chain employs TRBV20-1 and TRBJ1-5; 9 bases fit TRBD1. After removal of 3 bases from V and 4 bases from J, the junction contained 4 bases not matched to a gene. Germline V lookup: CDR1 DFQATT, CDR2 SNEGSKA (reference sequence). CDR3 length equals 14 residues. For the CDR3, the DNA is TGCAGTGCTAGTAGGACAGGGGTTAATCAGCCCCAGCATTTT. Translated, it gives CSASRTGVNQPQHF.

V gene TRBV6-1 combines with J gene TRBJ2-3; 12 bases fit TRBD2. CDR3 length equals 17 residues. The V segment lost 4 bases and the J segment 4 bases; nucleotides outside the gene matches: 9. Germline V CDR1 and CDR2: MNHNS, SASEGT. CDR3 sequence (DNA): TGTGCCAGCAGTGCCCTAGCGGGGGGGAAATCGGCAGATACGCAGTATTTT. Amino acids: CASSALAGGKSADTQYF.